This T cell receptor (beta chain) was identified in a study of blood T cell repertoires in COVID-19. The CDR3 loop spans 16 amino acids. After removal of 6 bases from V and 9 bases from J, the junction contained 14 bases not matched to a gene. Germline CDR1 is MNHNY and CDR2 is SVGAGI (reference sequence). Sequenced by immunoSEQ multiplex PCR; TCRdb stores in-frame clones only, minus some. This repertoire shows around 170,000 clones, 70% to 90% found once; its top ten account for around 8.6%. Specimen: peripheral blood. The chain is built from TRBV6-6 and TRBJ1-6; 7 nucleotides match TRBD1. This clonotype was sampled from a man aged 50 or older with active or convalescent COVID-19. As DNA, the CDR3 is TGTGCCAGCAGAACAGGGGACTGGGGGGCGGGTTCACCCCTCCACTTT. This codes for CASRTGDWGAGSPLHF.